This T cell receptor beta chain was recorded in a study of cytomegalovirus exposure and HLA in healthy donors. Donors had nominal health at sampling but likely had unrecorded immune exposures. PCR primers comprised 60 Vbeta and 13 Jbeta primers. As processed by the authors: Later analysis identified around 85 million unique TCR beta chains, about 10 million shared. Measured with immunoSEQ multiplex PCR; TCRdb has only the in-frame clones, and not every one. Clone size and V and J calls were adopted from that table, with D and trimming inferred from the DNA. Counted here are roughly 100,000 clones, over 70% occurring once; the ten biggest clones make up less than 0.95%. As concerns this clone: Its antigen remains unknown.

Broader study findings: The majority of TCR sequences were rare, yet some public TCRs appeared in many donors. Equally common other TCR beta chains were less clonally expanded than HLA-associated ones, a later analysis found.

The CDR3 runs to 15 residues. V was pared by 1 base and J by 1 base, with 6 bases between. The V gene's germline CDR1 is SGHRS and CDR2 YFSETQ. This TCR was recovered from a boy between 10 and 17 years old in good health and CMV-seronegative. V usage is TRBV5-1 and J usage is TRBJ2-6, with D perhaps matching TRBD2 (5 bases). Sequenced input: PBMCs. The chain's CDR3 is CASSLRGSGANVLTF. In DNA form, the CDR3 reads TGCGCCAGCAGCTTGCGGGGATCTGGGGCCAACGTCCTGACTTTC.